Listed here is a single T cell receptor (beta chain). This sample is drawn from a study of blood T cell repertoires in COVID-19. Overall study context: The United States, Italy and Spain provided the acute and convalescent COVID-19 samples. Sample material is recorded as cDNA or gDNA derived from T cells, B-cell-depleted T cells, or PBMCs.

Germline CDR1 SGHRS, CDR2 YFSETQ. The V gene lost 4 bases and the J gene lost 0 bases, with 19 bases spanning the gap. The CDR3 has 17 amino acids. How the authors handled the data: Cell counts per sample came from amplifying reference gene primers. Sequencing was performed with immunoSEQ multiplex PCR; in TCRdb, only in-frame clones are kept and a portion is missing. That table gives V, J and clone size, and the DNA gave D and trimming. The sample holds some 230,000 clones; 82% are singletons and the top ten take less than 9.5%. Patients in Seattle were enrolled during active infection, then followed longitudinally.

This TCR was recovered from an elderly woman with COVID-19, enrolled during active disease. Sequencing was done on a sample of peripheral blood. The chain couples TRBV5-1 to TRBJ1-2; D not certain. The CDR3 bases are TGCGCCAGCAGCCTTGAGGGTTCACGACGAGCTAACTATGGCTACACCTTC. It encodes CASSLEGSRRANYGYTF.